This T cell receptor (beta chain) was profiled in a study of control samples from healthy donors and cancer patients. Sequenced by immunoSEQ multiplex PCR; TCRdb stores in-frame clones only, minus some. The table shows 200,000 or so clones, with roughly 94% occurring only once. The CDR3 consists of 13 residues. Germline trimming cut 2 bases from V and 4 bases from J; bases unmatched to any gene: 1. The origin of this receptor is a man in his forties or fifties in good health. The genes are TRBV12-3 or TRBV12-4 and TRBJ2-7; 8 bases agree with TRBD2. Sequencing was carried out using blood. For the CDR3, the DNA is TGTGCCAGCAGTTTACCGGGGGGGTACGAGCAGTACGTC. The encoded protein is CASSLPGGYEQYV.